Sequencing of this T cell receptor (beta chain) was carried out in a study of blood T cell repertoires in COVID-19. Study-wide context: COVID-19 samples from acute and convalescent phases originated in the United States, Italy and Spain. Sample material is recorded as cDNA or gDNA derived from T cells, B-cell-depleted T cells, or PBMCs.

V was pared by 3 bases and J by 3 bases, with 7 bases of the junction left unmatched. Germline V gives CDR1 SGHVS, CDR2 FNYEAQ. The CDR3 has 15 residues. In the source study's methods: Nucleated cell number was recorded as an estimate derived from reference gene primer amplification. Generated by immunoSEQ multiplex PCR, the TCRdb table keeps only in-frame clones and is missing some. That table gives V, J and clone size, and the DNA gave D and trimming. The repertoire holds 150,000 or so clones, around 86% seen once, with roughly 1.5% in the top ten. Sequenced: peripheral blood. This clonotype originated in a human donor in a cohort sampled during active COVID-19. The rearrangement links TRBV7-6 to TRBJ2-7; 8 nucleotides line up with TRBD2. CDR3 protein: CASSLRGSGNYEQYF. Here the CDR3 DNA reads TGTGCCAGCAGCTTGCGGGGTAGCGGGAACTACGAGCAGTACTTC.